This T cell receptor beta chain is drawn from a study of cytomegalovirus exposure and HLA in healthy donors. The study, taken as a whole, reports: The authors enumerated over 150 TCR beta chains as linked to cytomegalovirus.

About this clone: The antigen is unknown.

The assay was immunoSEQ multiplex PCR, and TCRdb's table has in-frame clones only and misses some. The table has over 110,000 clones, just under 85% seen once. Trimming took 6 bases from V and 2 from J, leaving 14 bases between them. The CDR3 consists of 15 residues. Germline V CDR1 and CDR2: MNHNS, SASEGT. The specimen was PBMCs. The rearrangement links TRBV6-1 to TRBJ1-5, with D tentatively TRBD1 (5 bases). The TCR originated in a woman aged 30 to 39 in good health and CMV-seronegative. In nucleotides, the CDR3 is TGTGCCAGCAGACTGGGCGCGGGGGGCAATCAGCCCCAGCATTTT. Its translation: CASRLGAGGNQPQHF.